This T cell receptor (beta chain) was captured in a study of T cell repertoires in cytomegalovirus infection. Study at large: A matching HLA type, together with CMV infection, was signaled by public TCR beta signatures.

This CDR3 comprises 13 residues. V was pared by 7 bases and J by 2 bases, with 12 bases between. Germline V CDR1 and CDR2: MNHEY, SVGAGI. TCRdb re-analysed the reads in MiXCR, keeping a single row per CDR3 protein. The sample has more than 400,000 distinct CDR3 sequences, about 30% seen once. This clonotype was counted a few times. Its target is not known. Study results and caveats: HLA-C-restricted CMV clonotypes gave the most frequent clonotype in two of eight donors. Cumulative public TCR beta family frequency identified carriers of CMV plus the relevant HLA.

The sequencing sample was made of PBMCs. The clonotype was recovered from a human donor in good health (CMV status not recorded). Some clones in this sample may be carry-over from other donors' samples. The chain carries TRBV6-5 and TRBJ2-7; D not resolved. In DNA form, the CDR3 reads TGTGCCAGCACCCAACTAAGTACCTACGAGCAGTACTTC. Encoded protein: CASTQLSTYEQYF.